The T cell receptor (beta chain) under discussion was sequenced for a study of shared clonotypes between healthy human individuals. This clone was counted a single time. The identical CDR3 is also encoded by other nucleotide sequences in the sample. Germline V CDR1 and CDR2: LNHNV, YYDKDF (reference sequence). The CDR3 length is 15 residues. V lost 0 bases to trimming and J lost 4 bases, with 10 bases between them. The table came from immunoSEQ multiplex PCR; TCRdb's copy has only in-frame clones and leaves some out. The data show some 2,000,000 clones, over 85% seen once. The sequence was collected from a man aged 18 to 30 in good health. Specimen: naive CD4+ T cells sorted from blood. The subset: CD45RA+ positively selected. This rearrangement joins TRBV15 to TRBJ2-1; D not certain. This CDR3 reads CATSRDRGPYNEQFF. CDR3 sequence (DNA): TGTGCCACCAGCAGAGATAGAGGACCTTACAATGAGCAGTTCTTC.